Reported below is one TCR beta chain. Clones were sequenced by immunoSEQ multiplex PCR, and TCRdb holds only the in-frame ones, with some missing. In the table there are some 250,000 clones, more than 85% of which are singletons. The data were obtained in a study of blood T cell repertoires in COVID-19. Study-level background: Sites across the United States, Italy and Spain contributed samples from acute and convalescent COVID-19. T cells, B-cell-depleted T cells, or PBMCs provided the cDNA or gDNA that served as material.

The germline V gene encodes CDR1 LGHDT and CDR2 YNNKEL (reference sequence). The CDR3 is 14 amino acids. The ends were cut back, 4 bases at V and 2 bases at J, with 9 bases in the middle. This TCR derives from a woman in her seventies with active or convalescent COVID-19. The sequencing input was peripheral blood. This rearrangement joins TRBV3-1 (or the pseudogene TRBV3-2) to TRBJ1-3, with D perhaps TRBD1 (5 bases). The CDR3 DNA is TGTGCCAGCAGCCCTATGACAGCTGGAAACACCATATATTTT. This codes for CASSPMTAGNTIYF.